This T cell receptor (beta chain) was identified in a study of PD-1 blockade in mismatch repair-deficient tumors. Described time point: roughly 11-day in vitro stimulation with candidate neoantigen peptide 5. Mismatch repair deficiency was confirmed in all patients, by PCR or immunohistochemistry. More than five ELISpot-reactive neoantigen peptides each drove a roughly ten-day in vitro stimulation. Baseline for clone expansion was a parallel culture with no peptide. The protocol was immunoSEQ multiplex PCR, while the TCRdb copy is restricted to in-frame clones and leaves out a portion. The sample lists over 14,000 clones, approximately 80% occurring once. V shed 0 bases and J shed 4 bases, with 11 bases lying between them. Germline loops: CDR1 SGHRS, CDR2 YFSETQ. The CDR3 has 15 amino acids. This clone was counted between two and nine times. Its antigen is currently unknown.

The sequence derives from an adult with mismatch repair-deficient cancer. The sample here was cells cultured in vitro, taken from a patient treated with pembrolizumab. The chain joins TRBV5-1 to TRBJ2-1; D tentatively fits TRBD1 or TRBD2 (5 bases each). The CDR3 is CASSLVGEGYNEQFF. DNA for the CDR3: TGCGCCAGCAGCTTGGTAGGAGAGGGGTACAATGAGCAGTTCTTC.